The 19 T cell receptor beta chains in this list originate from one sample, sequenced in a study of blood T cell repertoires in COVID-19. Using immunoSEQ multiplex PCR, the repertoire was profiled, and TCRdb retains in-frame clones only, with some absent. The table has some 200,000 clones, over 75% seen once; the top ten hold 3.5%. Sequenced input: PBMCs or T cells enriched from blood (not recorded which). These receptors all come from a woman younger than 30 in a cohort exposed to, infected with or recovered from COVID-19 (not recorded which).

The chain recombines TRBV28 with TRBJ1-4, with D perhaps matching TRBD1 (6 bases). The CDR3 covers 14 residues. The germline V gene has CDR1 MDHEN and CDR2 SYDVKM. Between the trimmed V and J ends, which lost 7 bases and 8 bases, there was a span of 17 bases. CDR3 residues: CASIPGQSLEKLFF. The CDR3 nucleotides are TGTGCCAGCATACCCGGACAGAGTTTAGAAAAACTGTTTTTT.

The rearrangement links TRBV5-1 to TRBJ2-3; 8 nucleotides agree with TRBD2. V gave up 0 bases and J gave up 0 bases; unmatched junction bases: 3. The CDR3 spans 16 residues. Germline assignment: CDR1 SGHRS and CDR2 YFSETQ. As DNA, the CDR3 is TGCGCCAGCAGCTTGGGACTAGCGCGTAGCACAGATACGCAGTATTTT. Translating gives CASSLGLARSTDTQYF.

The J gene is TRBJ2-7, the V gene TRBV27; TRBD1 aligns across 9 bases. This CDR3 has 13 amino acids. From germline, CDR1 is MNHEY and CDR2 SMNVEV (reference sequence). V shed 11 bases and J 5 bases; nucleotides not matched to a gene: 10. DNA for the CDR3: TGTGCCTCCCAGGGGACAGGGTCCCACGAGCAGTACTTC. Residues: CASQGTGSHEQYF.

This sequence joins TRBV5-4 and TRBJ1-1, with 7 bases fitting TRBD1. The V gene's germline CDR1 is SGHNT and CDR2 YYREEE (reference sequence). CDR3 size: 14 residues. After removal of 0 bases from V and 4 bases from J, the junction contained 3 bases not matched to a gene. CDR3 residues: CASSLARGSTEAFF. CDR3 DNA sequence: TGTGCCAGCAGCTTGGCCAGGGGGAGCACTGAAGCTTTCTTT.

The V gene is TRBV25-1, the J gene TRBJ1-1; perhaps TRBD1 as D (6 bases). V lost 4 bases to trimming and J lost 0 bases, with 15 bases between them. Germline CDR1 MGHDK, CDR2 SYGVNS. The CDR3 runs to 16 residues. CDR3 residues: CASSASVGAMNTEAFF. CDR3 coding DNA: TGTGCCAGCAGTGCCTCGGTGGGGGCCATGAACACTGAAGCTTTCTTT.

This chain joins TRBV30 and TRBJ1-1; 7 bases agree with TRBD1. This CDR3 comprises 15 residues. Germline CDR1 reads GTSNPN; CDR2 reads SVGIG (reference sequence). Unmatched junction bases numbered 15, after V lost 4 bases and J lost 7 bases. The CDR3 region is CAWISITTGANEAFF. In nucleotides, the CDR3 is TGTGCCTGGATAAGTATAACTACAGGGGCGAATGAAGCTTTCTTT.

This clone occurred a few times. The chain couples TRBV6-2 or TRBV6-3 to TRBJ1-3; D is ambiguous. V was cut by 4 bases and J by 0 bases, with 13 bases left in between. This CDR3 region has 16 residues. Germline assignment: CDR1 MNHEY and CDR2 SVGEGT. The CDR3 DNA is TGTGCCAGCAGTTCATCAGACATTACCTCTGGAAACACCATATATTTT. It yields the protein CASSSSDITSGNTIYF.

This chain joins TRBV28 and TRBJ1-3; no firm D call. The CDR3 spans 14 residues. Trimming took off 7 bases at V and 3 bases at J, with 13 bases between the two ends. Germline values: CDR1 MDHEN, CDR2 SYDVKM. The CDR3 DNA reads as TGTGCCAGCACTCCTCAGACTAATGGAAACACCATATATTTT. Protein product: CASTPQTNGNTIYF.

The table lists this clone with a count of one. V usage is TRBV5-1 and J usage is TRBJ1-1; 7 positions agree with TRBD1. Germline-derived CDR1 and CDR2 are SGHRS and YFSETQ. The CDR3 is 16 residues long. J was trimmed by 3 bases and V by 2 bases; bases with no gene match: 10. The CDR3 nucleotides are TGCGCCAGCAGCTTTGGCAGCGGTACAGGGGACACTGAAGCTTTCTTT. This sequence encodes CASSFGSGTGDTEAFF.

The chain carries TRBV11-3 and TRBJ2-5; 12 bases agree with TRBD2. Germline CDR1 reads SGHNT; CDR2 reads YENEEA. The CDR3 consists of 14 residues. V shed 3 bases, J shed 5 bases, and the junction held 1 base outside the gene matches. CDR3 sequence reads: CASSFGLAGETQYF. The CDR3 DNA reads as TGTGCCAGCAGCTTTGGACTAGCGGGGGAGACCCAGTACTTC.

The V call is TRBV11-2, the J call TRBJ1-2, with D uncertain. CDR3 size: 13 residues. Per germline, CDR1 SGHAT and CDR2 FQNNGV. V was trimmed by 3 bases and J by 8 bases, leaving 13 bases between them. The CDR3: CASSFGQPKGYTF. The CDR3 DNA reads TGTGCCAGCAGCTTTGGGCAGCCAAAGGGCTACACCTTC.

CDR3 nucleotide sequence: TGTGCCAGCAGTCCTGAATTGGCCGAGCAGTTCTTC. Protein product: CASSPELAEQFF. The V and J genes are TRBV7-9 and TRBJ2-1, with D unclear. Between the trimmed V and J ends, which lost 6 bases and 10 bases, there was a span of 13 bases. Germline V gene sequence: CDR1 SEHNR, CDR2 FQNEAQ (reference sequence). This CDR3 contains 12 residues.

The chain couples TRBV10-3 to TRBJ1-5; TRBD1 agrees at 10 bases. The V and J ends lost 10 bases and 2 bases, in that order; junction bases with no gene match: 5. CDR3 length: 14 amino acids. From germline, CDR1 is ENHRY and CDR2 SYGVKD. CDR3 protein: CATSGTGGNQPQHF. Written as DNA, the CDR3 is TGTGCCACTTCTGGGACAGGGGGCAATCAGCCCCAGCATTTT.

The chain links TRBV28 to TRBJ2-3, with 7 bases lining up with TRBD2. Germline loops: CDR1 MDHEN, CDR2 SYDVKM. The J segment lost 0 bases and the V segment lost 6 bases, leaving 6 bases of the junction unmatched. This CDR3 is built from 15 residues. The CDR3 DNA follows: TGTGCCAGCAGAGGAGCGGGGAAAAGCACAGATACGCAGTATTTT. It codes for CASRGAGKSTDTQYF.

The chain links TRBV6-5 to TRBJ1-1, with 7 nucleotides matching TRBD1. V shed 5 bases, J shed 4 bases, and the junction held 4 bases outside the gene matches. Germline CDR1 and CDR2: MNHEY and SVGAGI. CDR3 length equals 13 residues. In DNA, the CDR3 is TGTGCCAGCAGTCCAGCAGGGGGCACTGAAGCTTTCTTT. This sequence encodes CASSPAGGTEAFF.

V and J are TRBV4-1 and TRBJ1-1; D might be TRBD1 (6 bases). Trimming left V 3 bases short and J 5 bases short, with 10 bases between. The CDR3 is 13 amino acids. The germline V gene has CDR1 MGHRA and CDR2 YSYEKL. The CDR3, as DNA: TGCGCCAGCAGCCACCCGAGGGGGACTGAAGCTTTCTTT. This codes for CASSHPRGTEAFF.

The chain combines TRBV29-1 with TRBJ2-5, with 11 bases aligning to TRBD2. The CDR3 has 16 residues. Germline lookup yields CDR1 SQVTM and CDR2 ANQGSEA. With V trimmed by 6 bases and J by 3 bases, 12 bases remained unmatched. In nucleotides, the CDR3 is TGCAGCGTCCGGAACGGGGTAGCGGGGGGGGAAGAGACCCAGTACTTC. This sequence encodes CSVRNGVAGGEETQYF.

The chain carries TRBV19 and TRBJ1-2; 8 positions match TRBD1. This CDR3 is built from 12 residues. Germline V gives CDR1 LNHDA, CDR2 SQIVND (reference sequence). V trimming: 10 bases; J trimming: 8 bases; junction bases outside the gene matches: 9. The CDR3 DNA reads TGTGCCACTTCGACAGGGGTTTTGGGCTACACCTTC. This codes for CATSTGVLGYTF.

CDR3 DNA sequence: TGCAGCGTTGACCGCGCCGGGACAGGGGGTCCAGATACGCAGTATTTT. Protein sequence: CSVDRAGTGGPDTQYF. This chain uses TRBV29-1 with TRBJ2-3; TRBD1 matches at 11 bases. CDR1 and CDR2 from the germline V gene are SQVTM and ANQGSEA. The CDR3 is 16 residues long. The junction had 9 bases not matched to a gene; V was cut back by 3 bases and J by 4 bases.